What follows are 32 T cell receptor beta chains derived from one specimen sequenced in a study of shared clonotypes between healthy human individuals. Only in-frame clones appear in the TCRdb table, and some are missing; sequencing was by immunoSEQ multiplex PCR. The sample has 850,000 to 1,200,000 clones, 65% to 75% seen once. Source material: memory CD4+ T cells sorted from blood. Subset: CD45RA-negative fraction. The receptor set was obtained from a man aged 18 to 30 in good health.

The gene calls are TRBV25-1 and TRBJ2-5, with D perhaps TRBD1 (5 bases). With 9 bases removed from V and 5 bases from J, the gap between germline ends came to 16 bases. The CDR3 is 13 amino acids. The germline CDR1 and CDR2 sequences are MGHDK and SYGVNS. In nucleotides, the CDR3 is TGTGCCAGTAGAATGGGGCTTCGGGAGACCCAGTACTTC. Its protein is CASRMGLRETQYF.

J is TRBJ2-1 and V is TRBV18; possibly TRBD1 or TRBD2 for D (5 bases each). Germline V gene lookup returns CDR1 KGHSH and CDR2 LQKENI. V gave up 3 bases and J gave up 8 bases, with 14 bases separating them. The CDR3 consists of 14 residues. For the CDR3, the DNA is TGTGCCAGCTCACCCTGGGTCCGGGACCATGAGCAGTTCTTC. This sequence encodes CASSPWVRDHEQFF.

The V and J genes are TRBV9 and TRBJ2-1; a weak D match, TRBD2 (6 bases). Trimming took off 0 bases at V and 2 bases at J, with 9 bases between the two ends. The germline gives CDR1 SGDLS, CDR2 YYNGEE. CDR3 length: 15 residues. This chain's CDR3 is CASSVDSSAYNEQFF. In nucleotides, the CDR3 is TGTGCCAGCAGCGTAGATTCTAGCGCCTACAATGAGCAGTTCTTC.

This chain uses TRBV5-4 with TRBJ1-2; tentative D call: TRBD1 (5 bases). Trimming removed 2 bases from V and 4 bases from J, with 12 bases in between. This CDR3 region has 14 residues. Germline V lookup: CDR1 SGHNT, CDR2 YYREEE (reference sequence). The CDR3 region is CASSLTGTAYGYTF. CDR3 nucleotide sequence: TGTGCCAGCAGCTTAACCGGGACGGCCTATGGCTACACCTTC.

This sequence joins TRBV9 and TRBJ2-1; D uncertain. Trimming left V 1 base short and J 2 bases short, with 13 bases between. The CDR3 is made up of 16 amino acids. Per the germline V gene, CDR1 is SGDLS and CDR2 is YYNGEE. The DNA of the CDR3 is TGTGCCAGCAGCGTACGAGACTCCAAGGCCTACAATGAGCAGTTCTTC. Its protein product is CASSVRDSKAYNEQFF. The full variable domain, in which reference TRBV9 and TRBJ2-1 provide the parts outside the CDR3, is DSGVTQTPKHLITATGQRVTLRCSPRSGDLSVYWYQQSLDQGLQFLIQYYNGEERAKGNILERFSAQQFPDLHSELNLSSLELGDSALYFCASSVRDSKAYNEQFFGPGTRLTVL.

The J gene is TRBJ1-2, the V gene TRBV6-1; no definite D call. This CDR3 has 13 residues. CDR1 MNHNS and CDR2 SASEGT come from the germline V gene. Trimming cost V 3 bases and J 5 bases, with 10 bases left between them. The chain's CDR3 is CASSERGEYGYTF. CDR3 bases: TGTGCCAGCAGTGAGCGGGGTGAATATGGCTACACCTTC.

The chain has TRBV5-1 and TRBJ2-5, with D maybe TRBD2 (6 bases). V shed 0 bases and J shed 7 bases, with 16 bases lying between them. Germline V gene sequence: CDR1 SGHRS, CDR2 YFSETQ. The CDR3 consists of 15 residues. The chain's CDR3 is CASSLVPGGPGTQYF. CDR3 nucleotide sequence: TGCGCCAGCAGCTTGGTACCTGGAGGGCCCGGGACCCAGTACTTC.

The gene calls are TRBV30 and TRBJ1-2; 11 bases map to TRBD1. CDR1 GTSNPN and CDR2 SVGIG come from the germline V gene (reference sequence). The CDR3 sequence is 12 residues long. The V segment lost 2 bases and the J segment 11 bases; nucleotides outside the gene matches: 4. CDR3 bases: TGTGCCTGGAGTCCGGGACAGGGGGAGTACACCTTC. This translates into CAWSPGQGEYTF.

This clone was seen a handful of times. The chain is built from TRBV9 and TRBJ1-3; D is possibly TRBD1 (5 bases). Germline CDR1 and CDR2: SGDLS and YYNGEE. V shed 4 bases and J shed 9 bases, with 8 bases lying between them. This CDR3 spans 11 amino acids. This CDR3 reads CASSPQGTIYF. The CDR3 DNA sequence: TGTGCCAGCAGCCCCCAGGGCACCATATATTTT.

Remarks on this clone: The identical CDR3 is also encoded by other nucleotide sequences in the sample. The chain links TRBV5-6 to TRBJ1-5; D call uncertain. The germline V and J ends were trimmed by 4 bases and 4 bases, with 6 bases remaining between them. The CDR3 loop spans 12 amino acids. Germline V gene data show CDR1 as SGHDT and CDR2 as YYEEEE. In DNA, the CDR3 is TGTGCCAGCAGCCGGGGAAATCAGCCCCAGCATTTT. It is translated as CASSRGNQPQHF.

The chain links TRBV7-9 to TRBJ2-1, with TRBD2 matching over 9 bases. The CDR3 totals 16 residues. Germline V gene lookup returns CDR1 SEHNR and CDR2 FQNEAQ (reference sequence). Trimming at V came to 5 bases and at J to 8 bases, leaving 13 bases not matched to a gene. The CDR3 spells CASSLGTSTERDEQFF. The CDR3 DNA reads as TGTGCCAGCAGCCTCGGGACTAGCACAGAGAGGGATGAGCAGTTCTTC.

This chain connects TRBV18 to TRBJ2-3; the D gene is possibly TRBD2 (6 bases). CDR3 length equals 15 residues. Germline CDR1 and CDR2: KGHSH and LQKENI. V gave up 5 bases and J gave up 6 bases, with 18 bases separating them. The DNA of the CDR3 is TGTGCCAGCTCAACTATGGGCGCTCGGGAGGATACGCAGTATTTT. Residues: CASSTMGAREDTQYF.

This clone was recorded once. The gene calls are TRBV5-1 and TRBJ1-1; a weak D match, TRBD1 (6 bases). The V gene lost 7 bases and the J gene lost 5 bases, with 15 bases spanning the gap. The germline V gene has CDR1 SGHRS and CDR2 YFSETQ. There are 13 residues in the CDR3. The CDR3 reads CASRDAGETEAFF. The CDR3 nucleotides are TGCGCCAGCCGCGATGCAGGGGAGACTGAAGCTTTCTTT. Filled out from reference TRBV5-1 and TRBJ1-1, the complete variable domain reads KAGVTQTPRYLIKTRGQQVTLSCSPISGHRSVSWYQQTPGQGLQFLFEYFSETQRNKGNFPGRFSGRQFSNSRSEMNVSTLELGDSALYLCASRDAGETEAFFGQGTRLTVV.

This rearrangement joins TRBV30 to TRBJ1-3; D remains unclear. The CDR3 covers 13 residues. Trimming stripped 5 bases from V and 0 bases from J, with 8 bases between. From germline, CDR1 is GTSNPN and CDR2 SVGIG (reference sequence). The CDR3 DNA sequence: TGTGCCTGGGTGGTTAGCTCTGGAAACACCATATATTTT. Encoded protein: CAWVVSSGNTIYF.

The V call is TRBV27, the J call TRBJ2-5; D possibly uses TRBD1 or TRBD2 (5 bases each). The CDR3 has 14 amino acids. V dropped 8 bases and J dropped 4 bases, with 17 bases sitting between them. Germline CDR1 and CDR2: MNHEY and SMNVEV (reference sequence). The CDR3, as DNA: TGTGCCAGCCGGGCCGTTGGGACGAGAGAGACCCAGTACTTC. Its protein is CASRAVGTRETQYF.

This clone appeared a few times. This chain links TRBV11-1 with TRBJ2-7; D uncertain. This CDR3 contains 15 residues. Between the trimmed V and J ends, which lost 0 bases and 0 bases, there was a span of 9 bases. Germline V gene data show CDR1 as SGHAT and CDR2 as FQDESV (reference sequence). The CDR3 nucleotides read TGTGCCAGCAGCTTAGCGTCAAGGAGCTCCTACGAGCAGTACTTC. Its translation is CASSLASRSSYEQYF. Combining the CDR3 with reference TRBV11-1 and TRBJ2-7 gives the whole variable domain EAEVAQSPRYKITEKSQAVAFWCDPISGHATLYWYRQILGQGPELLVQFQDESVVDDSQLPKDRFSAERLKGVDSTLKIQPAELGDSAMYLCASSLASRSSYEQYFGPGTRLTVT.

The table lists this clone with a count of one. Since a much larger clone is just one base distant, this may be a read error. The chain couples TRBV19 to TRBJ2-6, with a weak D call TRBD1 (6 bases). Between the trimmed V and J ends, which lost 9 bases and 1 base, there was a span of 13 bases. This CDR3 contains 15 residues. Germline CDR1 and CDR2: LNHDA and SQIVND (reference sequence). The CDR3 here is CASMNDRSGANVLTF. CDR3 DNA sequence: TGTGCCAGCATGAACGACAGGTCTGGGGCCAACGTCCTGACTTTC.

This clone has just one count. V is TRBV30 and J is TRBJ2-2; maybe TRBD2 (5 bases). The CDR3 has 14 residues. V was shortened by 5 bases and J by 0 bases, with 10 bases between the two germline ends. CDR1 is GTSNPN, CDR2 SVGIG, per germline (reference sequence). CDR3 in amino acids: CAWDYFTNTGELFF. For the CDR3, the DNA is TGTGCCTGGGACTATTTTACGAACACCGGGGAGCTGTTTTTT.

The J gene is TRBJ2-5, the V gene TRBV2; TRBD1 or TRBD2 may be the D gene (5 bases each). Germline lookup yields CDR1 SNHLY and CDR2 FYNNEI. This CDR3 is built from 12 residues. V dropped 6 bases and J dropped 1 base, with 6 bases sitting between them. CDR3 DNA sequence: TGTGCCAGCAGGGGGACCCAAGAGACCCAGTACTTC. This codes for CASRGTQETQYF.

This clone was observed at least ten times. DNA for the CDR3: TGTGCCAGCAGCAAAAGGGAGCGGACCAATGAGCAGTTCTTC. Translating it yields CASSKRERTNEQFF. The chain couples TRBV21-1 to TRBJ2-1; the DNA was not used to check the table's D call, TRBD2. TRBV21-1 is reported as a pseudogene. This CDR3 has 14 residues.

The chain combines TRBV9 with TRBJ1-2; 8 nucleotides agree with TRBD1. The CDR3 is 15 amino acids. J gave up 4 bases and V 4 bases, and 9 bases lay outside the gene matches. Per the germline V gene, CDR1 is SGDLS and CDR2 is YYNGEE. The CDR3 here is CASSQDLQGGYGYTF. The CDR3 DNA is TGTGCCAGCAGCCAAGACCTACAGGGGGGCTATGGCTACACCTTC. Together with reference TRBV9 and TRBJ1-2, the CDR3 gives the full variable domain: DSGVTQTPKHLITATGQRVTLRCSPRSGDLSVYWYQQSLDQGLQFLIQYYNGEERAKGNILERFSAQQFPDLHSELNLSSLELGDSALYFCASSQDLQGGYGYTFGSGTRLTVV.

J is TRBJ2-1 and V is TRBV18; 7 bases fit TRBD2. CDR1 is KGHSH and CDR2 is LQKENI in the germline V gene. J was trimmed by 6 bases and V by 1 base; bases with no gene match: 6. The CDR3 has 15 residues. The CDR3 DNA reads TGTGCCAGCTCACCACTGGGCAGGGAGGGCAATGAGCAGTTCTTC. It codes for CASSPLGREGNEQFF.

The CDR3 region is CASSAADRSEAFF. The CDR3 DNA follows: TGTGCCAGTAGTGCGGCCGATCGGTCTGAAGCTTTCTTT. The rearrangement uses TRBV19 and TRBJ1-1; the D is unclear. The V gene's germline CDR1 is LNHDA and CDR2 SQIVND (reference sequence). Trimming pared 5 bases from V and 6 bases from J, leaving 13 bases between. There are 13 residues in the CDR3.

This chain uses TRBV2 with TRBJ1-6; D is uncertain. There are 14 residues in the CDR3. V lost 3 bases, J lost 5 bases, and 8 bases lay in between. Germline CDR1 SNHLY, CDR2 FYNNEI. The DNA for the CDR3 is TGTGCCAGCAGTGACTTGCCTAATAATTCACCCCTCCACTTT. This encodes CASSDLPNNSPLHF.

This rearrangement joins TRBV19 to TRBJ1-3; no clear D. This CDR3 is 13 amino acids long. Germline V gives CDR1 LNHDA, CDR2 SQIVND (reference sequence). The germline V and J ends were trimmed by 3 bases and 0 bases, with 3 bases remaining between them. The CDR3 protein is CASSMDSGNTIYF. Here the CDR3 DNA reads TGTGCCAGTAGTATGGACTCTGGAAACACCATATATTTT. Full variable domain (outside the CDR3, taken from reference TRBV19 and TRBJ1-3): DGGITQSPKYLFRKEGQNVTLSCEQNLNHDAMYWYRQDPGQGLRLIYYSQIVNDFQKGDIAEGYSVSREKKESFPLTVTSAQKNPTAFYLCASSMDSGNTIYFGEGSWLTVV.

V and J are TRBV9 and TRBJ2-1; no clear D. Germline V gene lookup returns CDR1 SGDLS and CDR2 YYNGEE. The CDR3 has 12 residues. The germline V and J ends were trimmed by 3 bases and 8 bases, with 9 bases remaining between them. The CDR3 sequence: CASSARTYEQFF. CDR3 DNA sequence: TGTGCCAGCAGCGCTCGGACGTATGAGCAGTTCTTC.

This chain joins TRBV5-1 and TRBJ2-1; perhaps TRBD2 as D (7 bases). The CDR3 runs to 18 residues. Deletions cut 6 bases from V and 4 bases from J, with 26 bases between. Germline-derived CDR1 and CDR2 are SGHRS and YFSETQ. The CDR3 loop is CASKATGGTAQIYNEQFF. As DNA, the CDR3 is TGCGCCAGCAAAGCTACGGGGGGCACAGCCCAAATATACAATGAGCAGTTCTTC.

The V and J genes are TRBV7-8 and TRBJ1-1; no clear D gene. The CDR3 has 13 amino acids. CDR1 is SGHVS, CDR2 FQNEAQ, per germline. V was cut by 1 base and J by 7 bases, with 10 bases left in between. The CDR3: CASSLGGGGEAFF. The CDR3 DNA is TGTGCCAGCAGCTTAGGAGGTGGTGGTGAAGCTTTCTTT.

The chain employs TRBV18 and TRBJ1-2; 7 bases fit TRBD1. J lost 5 bases, V lost 3 bases, and 15 bases had no gene match. The CDR3 extends over 17 amino acids. From germline, CDR1 is KGHSH and CDR2 LQKENI. DNA of the CDR3: TGTGCCAGCTCACCTCGACAGGGACTCGAGATTACGTATGGCTACACCTTC. It encodes CASSPRQGLEITYGYTF.

The chain joins TRBV5-1 to TRBJ2-2; 8 positions agree with TRBD2. V shed 1 base, J shed 3 bases, and the junction held 2 bases outside the gene matches. Per germline, CDR1 SGHRS and CDR2 YFSETQ. This CDR3 has 15 residues. CDR3 bases: TGCGCCAGCAGCTTGCTAGCGGGTCACACCGGGGAGCTGTTTTTT. It is translated as CASSLLAGHTGELFF.

V is TRBV30 and J is TRBJ1-5; possible D gene TRBD1, 6 bases. CDR3 length equals 13 residues. V dropped 2 bases and J dropped 7 bases, with 12 bases sitting between them. Germline V CDR1 and CDR2: GTSNPN, SVGIG (reference sequence). The CDR3 bases are TGTGCCTGGAGTCCGCTTGGACAGCAGCCCCAGCATTTT. The encoded protein is CAWSPLGQQPQHF.

As to this clone: Other DNA variants within this sample encode the same CDR3. The chain carries TRBV5-1 and TRBJ2-1, with a tentative D call TRBD1 (5 bases). Deletions cut 0 bases from V and 4 bases from J, with 8 bases between. CDR1 is SGHRS, CDR2 YFSETQ, per germline. This CDR3 has 14 amino acids. The CDR3 DNA reads TGCGCCAGCAGCTTGGCCCAGGGTTACAATGAGCAGTTCTTC. Translated: CASSLAQGYNEQFF.